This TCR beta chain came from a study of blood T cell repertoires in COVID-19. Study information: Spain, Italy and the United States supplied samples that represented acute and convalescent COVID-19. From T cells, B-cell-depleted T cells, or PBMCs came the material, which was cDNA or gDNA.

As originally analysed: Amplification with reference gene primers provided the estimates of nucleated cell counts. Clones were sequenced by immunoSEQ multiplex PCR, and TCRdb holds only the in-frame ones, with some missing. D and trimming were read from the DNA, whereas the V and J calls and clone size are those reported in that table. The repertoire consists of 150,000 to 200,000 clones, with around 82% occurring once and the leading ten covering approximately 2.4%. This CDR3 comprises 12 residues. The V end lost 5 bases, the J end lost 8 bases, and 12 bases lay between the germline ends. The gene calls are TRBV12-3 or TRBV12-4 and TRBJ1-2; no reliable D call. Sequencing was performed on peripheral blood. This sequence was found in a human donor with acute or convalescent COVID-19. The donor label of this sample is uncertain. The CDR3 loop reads CASSLRAGGYTF. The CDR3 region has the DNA TGTGCCAGCAGTCTTCGGGCGGGAGGCTACACCTTC.